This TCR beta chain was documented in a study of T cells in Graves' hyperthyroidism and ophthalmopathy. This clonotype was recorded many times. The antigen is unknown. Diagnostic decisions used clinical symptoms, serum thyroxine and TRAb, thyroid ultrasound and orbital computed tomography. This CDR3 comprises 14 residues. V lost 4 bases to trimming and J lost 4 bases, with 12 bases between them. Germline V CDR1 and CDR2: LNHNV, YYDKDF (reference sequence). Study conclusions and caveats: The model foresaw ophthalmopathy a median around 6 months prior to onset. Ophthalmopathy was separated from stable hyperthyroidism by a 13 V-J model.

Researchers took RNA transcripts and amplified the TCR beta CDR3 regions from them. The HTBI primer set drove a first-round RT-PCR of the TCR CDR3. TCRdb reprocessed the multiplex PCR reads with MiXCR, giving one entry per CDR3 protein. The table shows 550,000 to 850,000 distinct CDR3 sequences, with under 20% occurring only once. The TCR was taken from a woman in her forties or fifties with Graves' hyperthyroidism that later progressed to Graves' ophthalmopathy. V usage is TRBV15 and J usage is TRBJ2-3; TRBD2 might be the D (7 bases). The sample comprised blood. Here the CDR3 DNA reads TGTGCCACCAGCAAGGGGGGGGATCCAGATACGCAGTATTTT. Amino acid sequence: CATSKGGDPDTQYF. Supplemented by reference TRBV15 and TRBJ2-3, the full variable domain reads DAMVIQNPRYQVTQFGKPVTLSCSQTLNHNVMYWYQQKSSQAPKLLFHYYDKDFNNEADTPDNFQSRRPNTSFCFLDIRSPGLGDTAMYLCATSKGGDPDTQYFGPGTRLTVL.